Below are 23 T cell receptor beta chains sequenced from a single sample in a study of T-cell memory formation after mild COVID-19. TCRdb used MiXCR to reprocess the 5' RACE reads, holding one entry per CDR3 protein. Of 300,000 to 400,000 distinct CDR3 sequences listed, more than 15% were seen once; the top ten hold about 20%. The sample taken for sequencing was PBMCs or a T cell subset sorted from them (not recorded which). Receptor source: a man aged 18 to 35 who had mild COVID-19 (a few samples of this study predate the infection). Cell type and time point are not known.

Many counts were recorded for this clonotype. The chain employs TRBV10-3 and TRBJ2-5; D may match TRBD1 or TRBD2 (5 bases each). Germline CDR1 and CDR2: ENHRY and SYGVKD. The ends were cut back, 7 bases at V and 5 bases at J, with 14 bases in the middle. The CDR3 extends over 13 amino acids. CDR3 sequence reads: CAITKGPAETQYF. For the CDR3, the DNA is TGTGCCATCACCAAGGGACCGGCGGAGACCCAGTACTTC.

In its sample, this clonotype was seen a few times. V and J are TRBV2 and TRBJ2-3, with D perhaps matching TRBD2 (5 bases). V lost 10 bases, J lost 0 bases, and 14 bases lay in between. From germline, CDR1 is SNHLY and CDR2 FYNNEI. The CDR3 consists of 14 residues. The CDR3 nucleotides read TGTGCCACCGAGGGAGTGGGGAGCACAGATACGCAGTATTTT. It specifies CATEGVGSTDTQYF.

The sample holds a few counts of this clonotype. J is TRBJ2-3 and V is TRBV11-2, with D perhaps being TRBD1 or TRBD2 (6 bases each). The germline V gene encodes CDR1 SGHAT and CDR2 FQNNGV. Trimming took 5 bases from V and 2 from J, leaving 14 bases between them. The CDR3 runs 15 residues. The CDR3 protein is CASSRQVGLTDTQYF. DNA for the CDR3: TGTGCCAGCAGCCGACAGGTGGGACTCACAGATACGCAGTATTTT.

This clonotype was observed a few times. V usage is TRBV7-6 and J usage is TRBJ2-3; D may be TRBD1 or TRBD2 (6 bases each). The germline V and J ends were trimmed by 5 bases and 4 bases, with 16 bases remaining between them. This CDR3 contains 15 residues. Germline V CDR1 and CDR2: SGHVS, FNYEAQ. The CDR3 loop is CASSLVRGGADTQYF. In DNA form, the CDR3 reads TGTGCCAGCAGCCTAGTCAGGGGAGGAGCAGATACGCAGTATTTT.

This clonotype was counted between two and nine times. The V call is TRBV7-2, the J call TRBJ1-2; TRBD1 agrees at 7 bases. With V trimmed by 0 bases and J by 4 bases, 2 bases remained unmatched. CDR3 length: 14 residues. The germline V gene has CDR1 SGHTA and CDR2 FQGNSA. The CDR3: CASSLAGTAYGYTF. CDR3 nucleotide sequence: TGTGCCAGCAGCTTAGCGGGGACAGCCTATGGCTACACCTTC.

V is TRBV5-1 and J is TRBJ2-7, with D unresolved. There are 14 residues in the CDR3. V was clipped by 0 bases and J by 2 bases, with 9 bases between them. CDR1 is SGHRS and CDR2 is YFSETQ in the germline V gene. The CDR3 bases are TGCGCCAGCAGCTTGGATGGCAGTCCCTACGAGCAGTACTTC. Translated: CASSLDGSPYEQYF.

The rearrangement joins TRBV21-1 to TRBJ1-2. TRBV21-1 is described as a pseudogene. This CDR3 region has 14 residues. The CDR3 is CASSKVPGGHGYTF. DNA of the CDR3: TGTGCCAGCAGCAAAGTCCCGGGAGGGCATGGCTACACCTTC.

The V gene is TRBV4-3, the J gene TRBJ2-7; TRBD1 or TRBD2 may be the D gene (5 bases each). The germline V and J ends were trimmed by 1 base and 3 bases, with 13 bases remaining between them. This CDR3 spans 15 amino acids. Germline lookup yields CDR1 LGHNA and CDR2 YSLEER. CDR3 region: CASSQGPGRHYEQYF. Written as DNA, the CDR3 is TGCGCCAGCAGCCAAGGACCGGGACGGCACTACGAGCAGTACTTC.

This clonotype was seen many times. The chain combines TRBV3-1 with TRBJ1-4, with D possibly being TRBD1 (6 bases). The CDR3 runs to 19 residues. Germline assignment: CDR1 LGHDT and CDR2 YNNKEL (reference sequence). The V end lost 4 bases, the J end lost 0 bases, and 21 bases lay between the germline ends. CDR3 nucleotides: TGTGCCAGCAGCCCACAGGGATGGAAAGTCGGTGCAACTAATGAAAAACTGTTTTTT. It translates to CASSPQGWKVGATNEKLFF.

This clonotype was picked up a small number of times. The chain carries TRBV18 and TRBJ2-3; D remains unclear. Germline V CDR1 and CDR2: KGHSH, LQKENI. CDR3 length equals 13 residues. The V gene lost 0 bases and the J gene lost 6 bases, with 7 bases spanning the gap. The CDR3 is CASSPPSVDTQYF. The CDR3 DNA reads TGTGCCAGCTCACCACCCTCCGTTGATACGCAGTATTTT.

This clonotype was seen only a few times. The chain is built from TRBV20-1 and TRBJ2-7; 8 nucleotides match TRBD1. The V gene end was trimmed by 3 bases and the J gene end by 12 bases; junction bases not matched to a gene: 10. Germline V CDR1 and CDR2: DFQATT, SNEGSKA (reference sequence). The length of the CDR3 is 12 residues. The CDR3 nucleotides are TGCAGTGCTAGTACCCCCAGGGGGCCTCGGTACTTC. Residues: CSASTPRGPRYF.

The table lists this clonotype with many counts. This chain connects TRBV5-1 to TRBJ2-3; D is undetermined. Trimming removed 4 bases from V and 4 bases from J, with 4 bases in between. The CDR3 is made up of 11 amino acids. Germline V gene lookup returns CDR1 SGHRS and CDR2 YFSETQ. The CDR3 loop reads CASSIADTQYF. The DNA for the CDR3 is TGCGCCAGCAGCATTGCAGATACGCAGTATTTT.

The table lists this clonotype with many counts. The chain has TRBV12-3 or TRBV12-4 and TRBJ2-1; the match to TRBD1 covers 9 bases. The CDR3 totals 16 residues. The V segment lost 6 bases and the J segment 2 bases; nucleotides outside the gene matches: 8. The CDR3 nucleotides read TGTGCCAGCAGCCAACTCGGGACAGGGCCCTACAATGAGCAGTTCTTC. This encodes CASSQLGTGPYNEQFF.

This clonotype was counted at least ten times. The chain recombines TRBV3-1 with TRBJ2-1; D remains unclear. The CDR3 is 12 residues long. V was clipped by 4 bases and J by 3 bases, with 4 bases between them. Germline V CDR1 and CDR2: LGHDT, YNNKEL (reference sequence). The CDR3 bases are TGTGCCAGCAGCCCGCGCTACAATGAGCAGTTCTTC. Translated, it gives CASSPRYNEQFF.

In its sample, this clonotype was seen a few times. The V and J genes are TRBV11-2 and TRBJ2-1; D remains ambiguous. Trimming cost V 5 bases and J 4 bases, with 15 bases left between them. Germline V lookup: CDR1 SGHAT, CDR2 FQNNGV. CDR3 size: 15 residues. CDR3 amino acids: CASSKPGKGYNEQFF. As DNA, the CDR3 is TGTGCCAGCAGCAAGCCGGGTAAAGGATACAATGAGCAGTTCTTC. The entire variable domain, with the rest obtained from reference TRBV11-2 and TRBJ2-1, is as follows: EAGVAQSPRYKIIEKRQSVAFWCNPISGHATLYWYQQILGQGPKLLIQFQNNGVVDDSQLPKDRFSAERLKGVDSTLKIQPAKLEDSAVYLCASSKPGKGYNEQFFGPGTRLTVL.

The V gene is TRBV6-6, the J gene TRBJ2-2; 7 nucleotides line up with TRBD2. Germline V gives CDR1 MNHNY, CDR2 SVGAGI (reference sequence). This CDR3 is built from 17 residues. Germline trimming cut 2 bases from V and 1 base from J; bases unmatched to any gene: 7. The CDR3, as DNA: TGTGCCAGCAGTTACGGCTCGCAGCGGGGGAACACCGGGGAGCTGTTTTTT. It codes for CASSYGSQRGNTGELFF.

This clonotype was found a few times. V and J are TRBV7-2 and TRBJ1-6; D is ambiguous. Trimming cost V 3 bases and J 0 bases, with 12 bases left between them. Germline assignment: CDR1 SGHTA and CDR2 FQGNSA. CDR3 size: 17 residues. The CDR3, as DNA: TGTGCCAGCAGCTTCAGGACCAGTAGCTCCTATAATTCACCCCTCCACTTT. This translates into CASSFRTSSSYNSPLHF.

This clonotype was counted only a few times. The genes are TRBV6-5 and TRBJ2-2; weak D call: TRBD2 (5 bases). This CDR3 is 15 amino acids long. V gave up 5 bases and J gave up 3 bases, with 13 bases separating them. Germline CDR1 and CDR2: MNHEY and SVGAGI. The CDR3 DNA sequence: TGTGCCAGCAGTCCGGACTGGACTTACACCGGGGAGCTGTTTTTT. This sequence encodes CASSPDWTYTGELFF.

This clonotype was recorded a few times. The chain joins TRBV5-5 to TRBJ2-3; TRBD2 might be the D (7 bases). Per the germline V gene, CDR1 is SGHKS and CDR2 is YYEKEE (reference sequence). The CDR3 length is 15 residues. Deletions cut 4 bases from V and 4 bases from J, with 16 bases between. DNA for the CDR3: TGTGCCAGCAGCGCGGGCGGGGGCGCACCAGATACGCAGTATTTT. The encoded protein is CASSAGGGAPDTQYF.

This clonotype came up a few times. The V and J genes are TRBV7-2 and TRBJ1-4, with 10 bases lining up with TRBD1. Germline CDR1 reads SGHTA; CDR2 reads FQGNSA. The CDR3 spans 14 residues. V trimming: 4 bases; J trimming: 7 bases; junction bases outside the gene matches: 3. CDR3 loop: CASSWGTGVEKLFF. DNA of the CDR3: TGTGCCAGCAGCTGGGGGACAGGGGTTGAAAAACTGTTTTTT.

This clonotype was recorded a few times. The chain employs TRBV4-1 and TRBJ2-1, with TRBD2 matching over 15 bases. The ends lost 2 bases at V and 2 bases at J; junction bases unmatched: 7. Germline V gene data show CDR1 as MGHRA and CDR2 as YSYEKL. The CDR3 loop spans 19 amino acids. The DNA of the CDR3 is TGCGCCAGCAGCCAACCGGGACTAGCGGGGGGCACCACCTACAATGAGCAGTTCTTC. It codes for CASSQPGLAGGTTYNEQFF.

The chain is built from TRBV2 and TRBJ1-4; D gene uncertain. Germline CDR1 SNHLY, CDR2 FYNNEI. CDR3 size: 11 residues. Between the trimmed V and J ends, which lost 3 bases and 14 bases, there was a span of 10 bases. The DNA of the CDR3 is TGTGCCAGCAGTGACTCAGTAGTTCTGTTTTTT. This encodes CASSDSVVLFF.

The chain couples TRBV10-2 to TRBJ2-3; weak D call: TRBD2 (7 bases). Looked up from germline, CDR1 is WSHSY and CDR2 is SAAADI. V lost 1 base to trimming and J lost 3 bases, with 14 bases between them. The CDR3 totals 16 residues. CDR3 loop: CASSELGGAGTDTQYF. The DNA of the CDR3 is TGCGCCAGCAGTGAGTTGGGGGGGGCCGGTACAGATACGCAGTATTTT.